This T cell receptor (beta chain) was retrieved from a study of radiotherapy plus CTLA-4 blockade in lung cancer. In the study overall: Objective responses were seen in around 17% of patients, disease control in around 31%. Study conclusions and caveats: Radiotherapy was combined with ipilimumab, and tumor-derived TCR clones then expanded in blood. Among reported predictors of response, early blood T cell clone dynamics with interferon-beta performed best.

Produced via immunoSEQ multiplex PCR; TCRdb's table is partial and in-frame only. The sample carries tens of thousands of clones, 70% to 80% recorded once. In the case of this clone: What it binds is unknown.

The CDR3 contains 15 residues. The germline gives CDR1 SGHTA, CDR2 FQGNSA. The study gave focal radiation plus ipilimumab CTLA-4 blockade to patients with chemo-refractory metastatic non-small-cell lung cancer. V is TRBV7-2 and J is TRBJ2-5, with 13 bases that match TRBD2. The J call is in doubt because the DNA end fits TRBJ2-7 better. The source material was peripheral blood, sampled from a patient treated with radiotherapy plus ipilimumab. The receptor comes from a human donor with non-small cell lung cancer who had a complete response to radiotherapy plus ipilimumab. The CDR3 DNA is TGTGCCAGCAGAAGAGGACTAGCGGGGGACTACGAGCAGTACTTC. As protein: CASRRGLAGDYEQYF.